The T cell receptor (beta chain) described here comes from a study of identifying expanded T cells in peripheral blood (dated 2019 in TCRdb). Regarding the study in general: Technical replicates were generated by sequencing separate aliquots of the same genomic DNA pool, with four replicates compared pairwise. The study at large found these results: The authors expected that biological variance in healthy repertoires might rise further over much longer intervals, such as months to years. The binomial model flagged approximately 1.2 differentially abundant clones between technical replicates but approximately 15 over around two weeks and around 20 over around four weeks. Variance in clone template counts between two-week samples significantly increased with total template count across all healthy donors. Across all healthy-donor time intervals, the beta-binomial model significantly cut both the number of clones called differentially abundant and the false-positive rate.

The immunoSEQ Assay, which relies on bias-controlled multiplex PCR amplification of genomic DNA, was used to profile TCRbeta CDR3 regions. Regarding the original processing steps: The absolute abundance of each unique TCRbeta CDR3 region was quantified after sequences were collapsed and filtered. Differential abundance was tested with two models: a binomial (Fisher-equivalent) model and a beta-binomial model that adds time-dependent variance fitted from healthy donors. Any clone with fewer than 5 combined templates was excluded, and a clone was called differentially abundant if its Benjamini-Hochberg FDR was below 0.01. Beta-binomial variance was modeled as a function of total template count across the two samples using the form v = (b*log(k)+a)^2. TCRdb mirrors the immuneACCESS table, restricted to in-frame sequences. Some clones are absent from its copies; in checked studies, under half trace to an unresolved V gene, and the reason for the others is unknown. The V and J calls and clone size are taken from that table; D and trimming were inferred from the DNA. The sample table lists approximately 100,000 clones, roughly 90% of them with a count of one. Roughly 3.9% of the sample comes from the top ten.

During the collection period, no infections or other immune events were recorded for the healthy donors. Blood repertoires from healthy donors were used as a training cohort for calibrating time-dependent variance in a beta-binomial model of differential abundance of T-cell clones. The training cohort comprised approximately ten healthy donors, 3 female and 7 male. On average the donors were about 45 years old, and their ages spanned about 25 to 64 years. Whole blood was collected from each healthy donor at three time points spaced about 14 days apart and obtained from a commercial supplier. For immunosequencing, genomic DNA was extracted from unsorted whole blood. Regarding this clone: It lacks a known antigen. Per-base quality was not reported, and no clone a single base away is much larger than it.

Inclusive of the bounding cysteine and phenylalanine, the CDR3 is 11 residues long. Only the CDR3 portion is preserved as DNA: 33 bases, with reading frame beginning at the first base. For CDR1 and CDR2, the germline V gene lists MDHEN and SYDVKM. V loses 7 bases at its end and J loses 12 bases; junction bases beyond the gene matches: 6. This TCR was recovered from a person aged 18 to 70 in good health. The chain employs TRBV28 and TRBJ2-4; a stretch of 7 junction bases matches TRBD2. The material sequenced was blood. The bases are TGTGCCAGCACCTCTACTAGCGCTCAGTACTTC. This is translated as CASTSTSAQYF. The reference TRBV28 and TRBJ2-4 proteins fill in what lies around the CDR3, so the full variable domain reads DVKVTQSSRYLVKRTGEKVFLECVQDMDHENMFWYRQDPGLGLRLIYFSYDVKMKEKGDIPEGYSVSREKKERFSLILESASTNQTSMYLCASTSTSAQYFGAGTRLSVL.